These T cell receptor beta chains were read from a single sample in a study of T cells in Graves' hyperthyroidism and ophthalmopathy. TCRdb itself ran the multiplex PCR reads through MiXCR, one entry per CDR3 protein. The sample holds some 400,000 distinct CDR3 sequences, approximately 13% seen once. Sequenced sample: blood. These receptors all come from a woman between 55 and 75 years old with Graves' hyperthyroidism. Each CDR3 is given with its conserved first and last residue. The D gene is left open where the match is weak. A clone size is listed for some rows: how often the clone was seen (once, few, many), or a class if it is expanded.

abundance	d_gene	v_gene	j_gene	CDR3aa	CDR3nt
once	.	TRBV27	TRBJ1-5	CASARGARQPQHF	TGTGCCAGCGCCCGGGGGGCACGGCAGCCCCAGCATTTT
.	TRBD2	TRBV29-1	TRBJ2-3	CSVAGTSGRPTTDTQYF	TGCAGCGTAGCGGGGACTAGCGGGAGGCCCACCACAGATACGCAGTATTTT
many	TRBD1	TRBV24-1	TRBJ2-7	CATWTGTYEQYF	TGTGCCACTTGGACAGGGACCTACGAGCAGTACTTC
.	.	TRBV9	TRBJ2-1	CASSAQGSSYNEQFF	TGTGCCAGCAGCGCCCAAGGTAGCTCCTACAATGAGCAGTTCTTC
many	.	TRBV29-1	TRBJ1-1	CSVDQWNTEAFF	TGCAGCGTTGATCAGTGGAACACTGAAGCTTTCTTT
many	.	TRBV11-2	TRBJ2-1	CASSPRGPRFNNEQFF	TGTGCCAGCAGCCCCAGGGGTCCGCGATTCAACAATGAGCAGTTCTTC
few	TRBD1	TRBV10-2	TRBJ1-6	CASSEARPGQGDSPLHF	TGCGCCAGCAGTGAGGCAAGACCGGGACAGGGTGATTCACCCCTCCACTTT
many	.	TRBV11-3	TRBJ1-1	CASSLGVWGRLDTEAFF	TGTGCCAGCAGCTTAGGGGTTTGGGGGCGTCTGGACACTGAAGCTTTCTTT
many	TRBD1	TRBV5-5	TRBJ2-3	CASSHPGQTTDTQYF	TGTGCCAGCAGCCACCCGGGACAGACCACAGATACGCAGTATTTT
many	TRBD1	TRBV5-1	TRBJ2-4	CASSLRILTGDLAKNIQYF	TGCGCCAGCAGCTTGCGCATTCTCACAGGGGATCTAGCCAAAAACATTCAGTACTTC
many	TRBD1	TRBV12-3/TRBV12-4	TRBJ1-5	CASSPGFTGGNQPQHF	TGTGCCAGCAGTCCTGGGTTTACAGGGGGCAATCAGCCCCAGCATTTT
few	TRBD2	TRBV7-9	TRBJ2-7	CASSRSAAGGGSEQYF	TGTGCCAGCAGCCGCTCGGCTGCGGGAGGAGGGAGCGAGCAGTACTTC
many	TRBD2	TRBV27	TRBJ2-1	CASSLGAGVDNEQFF	TGTGCCAGCAGTTTAGGGGCGGGAGTTGACAATGAGCAGTTCTTC
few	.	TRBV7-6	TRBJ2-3	CASSSTGPAPPPDTQYF	TGTGCCAGCAGCTCCACCGGACCCGCTCCCCCCCCGGATACGCAGTATTTT
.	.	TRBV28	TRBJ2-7	CASSLPVSYGQYF	TGTGCCAGCAGTTTACCAGTCTCCTACGGGCAGTACTTC
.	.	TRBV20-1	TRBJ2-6	CSASHRAGRSGANVLTF	TGCAGTGCTAGCCACCGGGCGGGCCGCTCTGGGGCCAACGTCCTGACTTTC
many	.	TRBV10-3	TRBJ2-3	CAISESRQSDTQYF	TGTGCCATCAGTGAGTCACGGCAATCAGATACGCAGTATTTT
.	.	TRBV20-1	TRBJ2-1	CSARDLGLLNEQFF	TGCAGTGCTAGAGATCTGGGTCTCCTAAATGAGCAGTTCTTC
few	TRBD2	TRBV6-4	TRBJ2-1	CASSDSGLAGNEQFF	TGTGCCAGCAGTGACTCGGGACTAGCGGGGAATGAGCAGTTCTTC
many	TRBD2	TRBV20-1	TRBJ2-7	CSARREDFYEQYF	TGCAGTGCTAGACGGGAGGATTTCTACGAGCAGTACTTC
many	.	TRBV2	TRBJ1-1	CASSDLTEAFF	TGTGCCAGCAGTGACCTGACGGAAGCTTTCTTT
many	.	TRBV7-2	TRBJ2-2	CASSATGPGELFF	TGTGCCAGCAGCGCTACAGGGCCCGGGGAGCTGTTTTTT
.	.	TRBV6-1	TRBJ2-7	CASSVRGSSSYEQYF	TGTGCCAGCAGTGTTCGGGGCAGCAGCTCCTACGAGCAGTACTTC
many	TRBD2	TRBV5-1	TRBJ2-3	CASSAGTSGRGDTQYF	TGCGCCAGCAGCGCCGGGACTAGCGGGAGAGGAGATACGCAGTATTTT
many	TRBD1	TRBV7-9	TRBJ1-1	CASSTWDRNTEAFF	TGTGCCAGCAGCACCTGGGACAGGAACACTGAAGCTTTCTTT